This T cell receptor beta chain appears in the sequencing data of a study of shared T cell receptors in the human thymus. Assay used: immunoSEQ multiplex PCR; TCRdb lists only in-frame clones, some missing. The table shows around 340,000 clones, with approximately 95% occurring only once. The germline CDR1 and CDR2 sequences are LGHNA and YSLEER. The V end was cut by 0 bases, the J end by 8 bases, with 31 bases between. The CDR3 is 21 amino acids. The chain recombines TRBV4-3 with TRBJ1-4, with D possibly matching TRBD1 (6 bases). Sequencing used thymocytes. The sequence was obtained from a human donor. As DNA, the CDR3 is TGCGCCAGCAGCCAAGAATCCCCAATGCCGGGGGCGACGACAGTAGGAGAAAAACTGTTTTTT. It translates to CASSQESPMPGATTVGEKLFF.